The entry below describes one TCR beta chain. What it binds is unknown. Assay used: immunoSEQ multiplex PCR; TCRdb lists only in-frame clones, some missing. The table has more than 65,000 clones, 90% to 95% seen once; the top ten hold 0.65% to 0.7%. The sample comes from a study of cytomegalovirus exposure and HLA in healthy donors. Study-wide results and limits: Overall, approximately 150 TCR beta chains were annotated as cytomegalovirus-associated. In vitro experiments confirmed that three CMV-associated chains were specific for CMV antigens.

The donors were members of the validation cohort, which comprised 120 subjects and was separate from the first cohort of more than 500 subjects. With V trimmed by 4 bases and J by 5 bases, 16 bases remained unmatched. The CDR3 contains 19 residues. CDR1 is SGDLS and CDR2 is YYNGEE in the germline V gene. The V call is TRBV9, the J call TRBJ2-3; 13 bases are a match to TRBD2. The TCR comes from a man between 18 and 35 years old in good health and CMV-seronegative. Sequencing was done on a sample of PBMCs. The CDR3 sequence: CASSRRGLAGAEGLDTQYF. CDR3 in DNA: TGTGCCAGCAGCAGAAGAGGACTAGCGGGAGCGGAGGGGTTAGATACGCAGTATTTT.